A single sample is the source of the 32 T cell receptor beta chains below, sequenced in a study of shared clonotypes between healthy human individuals. CD45RO-negative, CCR7-positively selected cells formed the naive CD8 fraction, excluding terminally differentiated effector memory CD45RA+ cells. TCRdb keeps only in-frame clones here, not all; method: immunoSEQ multiplex PCR. The sample has under 1 million clones, approximately 97% seen once; the top ten hold under 0.25%. The sample taken for sequencing was naive CD8+ T cells sorted from blood. All receptors derive from a young man in good health.

This chain joins TRBV11-2 and TRBJ2-5; D is uncertain. Germline CDR1 and CDR2: SGHAT and FQNNGV. The length of the CDR3 is 12 residues. V was clipped by 1 base and J by 5 bases, with 5 bases between them. The CDR3 here is CASSLAAETQYF. The CDR3 DNA reads TGTGCCAGCAGCTTAGCAGCGGAGACCCAGTACTTC. The full variable domain, in which reference TRBV11-2 and TRBJ2-5 provide the parts outside the CDR3, is EAGVAQSPRYKIIEKRQSVAFWCNPISGHATLYWYQQILGQGPKLLIQFQNNGVVDDSQLPKDRFSAERLKGVDSTLKIQPAKLEDSAVYLCASSLAAETQYFGPGTRLLVL.

V is TRBV7-9 and J is TRBJ2-1; no clear D gene. Per the germline V gene, CDR1 is SEHNR and CDR2 is FQNEAQ (reference sequence). Deletions cut 6 bases from V and 10 bases from J, with 16 bases between. The CDR3 totals 13 residues. In DNA, the CDR3 is TGTGCCAGCAGAACCCTATTAGTAGGGGAGCAGTTCTTC. Amino acids: CASRTLLVGEQFF.

CDR3 sequence reads: CASSLMEGNEQYF. The CDR3 bases are TGTGCCAGCAGTTTAATGGAGGGGAACGAGCAGTACTTC. The gene calls are TRBV27 and TRBJ2-7; D possibly corresponds to TRBD2 (6 bases). Germline V gene sequence: CDR1 MNHEY, CDR2 SMNVEV (reference sequence). The CDR3 runs 13 residues. Trimming shortened V by 2 bases and J by 5 bases, and 10 bases separated the two germline ends.

The chain carries TRBV2 and TRBJ1-3; D not resolved. Germline V gene lookup returns CDR1 SNHLY and CDR2 FYNNEI. The germline V and J ends were trimmed by 3 bases and 1 base, with 16 bases remaining between them. The CDR3 length is 17 residues. In nucleotides, the CDR3 is TGTGCCAGCAGTGAGGAGGGCTTTATATTTTCTGGAAACACCATATATTTT. It encodes CASSEEGFIFSGNTIYF.

The chain recombines TRBV6-5 with TRBJ2-2; D not resolved. The germline CDR1 and CDR2 sequences are MNHEY and SVGAGI. V lost 6 bases and J lost 4, with 15 bases in between. CDR3 length equals 15 residues. CDR3: CASRSDVLTTGELFF. The CDR3 DNA sequence: TGTGCCAGCAGATCCGATGTTCTCACCACCGGGGAGCTGTTTTTT.

The genes are TRBV5-1 and TRBJ2-6; tentatively, D is TRBD1 (6 bases). With 1 base removed from V and 0 bases from J, the gap between germline ends came to 8 bases. Germline V gene lookup returns CDR1 SGHRS and CDR2 YFSETQ. The CDR3 runs 16 residues. The CDR3 DNA sequence: TGCGCCAGCAGCTTGACAGGGAACTCTGGGGCCAACGTCCTGACTTTC. It specifies CASSLTGNSGANVLTF.

CDR3 in DNA: TGTGCCAGCAGCTTAGAGTACACAGGACTCCTTAGCACAGATACGCAGTATTTT. It codes for CASSLEYTGLLSTDTQYF. The chain has TRBV11-2 and TRBJ2-3, with D perhaps assigned TRBD1 or TRBD2 (5 bases each). The CDR3 has 18 residues. Germline CDR1 SGHAT, CDR2 FQNNGV. Trimming pared 0 bases from V and 0 bases from J, leaving 16 bases between.

V gene TRBV7-9 combines with J gene TRBJ2-2, with 9 bases lining up with TRBD1. The CDR3 has 16 residues. Germline loops: CDR1 SEHNR, CDR2 FQNEAQ (reference sequence). J was trimmed by 4 bases and V by 5 bases; bases with no gene match: 8. CDR3 nucleotide sequence: TGTGCCAGCAGCAAACCGGGACAGGGTTTCACCGGGGAGCTGTTTTTT. As protein: CASSKPGQGFTGELFF.

This clone was counted a single time. The rearrangement uses TRBV29-1 and TRBJ2-1; the match to TRBD1 covers 8 bases. This CDR3 has 14 amino acids. V trimming: 6 bases; J trimming: 2 bases; junction bases outside the gene matches: 6. The germline V gene encodes CDR1 SQVTM and CDR2 ANQGSEA. This chain's CDR3 is CSVLSGQAYNEQFF. The CDR3 coding sequence is TGCAGCGTCCTGTCGGGACAGGCCTACAATGAGCAGTTCTTC.

The CDR3 nucleotides are TGTGCCAGCAGCCGTTCTACTTACAATGAGCAGTTCTTC. It encodes CASSRSTYNEQFF. The chain carries TRBV13 and TRBJ2-1; no clear D gene. Germline CDR1 PRHDT, CDR2 FYEKMQ (reference sequence). The CDR3 totals 13 residues. The V gene lost 5 bases and the J gene lost 4 bases, with 9 bases spanning the gap.

The chain uses TRBV14 and TRBJ2-7, with no clear D. The CDR3 is 15 residues long. The V end was cut by 4 bases, the J end by 3 bases, with 16 bases between. Germline V gives CDR1 SGHDN, CDR2 FVKESK. The CDR3 spells CASSPHEGSFYEQYF. CDR3 nucleotides: TGTGCCAGCAGCCCCCACGAAGGGTCCTTCTACGAGCAGTACTTC.

The gene calls are TRBV7-9 and TRBJ2-7; D might be TRBD2 (6 bases). The CDR3 loop spans 19 amino acids. Germline loops: CDR1 SEHNR, CDR2 FQNEAQ (reference sequence). The V end was cut by 1 base, the J end by 2 bases, with 24 bases between. This CDR3 reads CASSLVGPPSATNPYEQYF. CDR3 DNA: TGTGCCAGCAGCTTAGTCGGGCCGCCTAGCGCTACCAACCCCTACGAGCAGTACTTC.

The rearrangement links TRBV6-6 to TRBJ2-5; 8 nucleotides align to TRBD2. Germline assignment: CDR1 MNHNY and CDR2 SVGAGI (reference sequence). V lost 6 bases and J lost 5; bases outside the gene matches: 11. The CDR3 spans 15 residues. CDR3 bases: TGTGCCAGCAGCCCCCTCCCCCCGGGAGGGGAGACCCAGTACTTC. It translates to CASSPLPPGGETQYF.

The chain uses TRBV30 and TRBJ2-1, with 10 nucleotides matching TRBD2. V dropped 1 base and J dropped 4; count of bases not matched to a gene: 4. The CDR3 covers 15 residues. CDR1 and CDR2 from the germline V gene are GTSNPN and SVGIG (reference sequence). The chain's CDR3 is CAWSASGSSYNEQFF. The DNA of the CDR3 is TGTGCCTGGAGTGCTAGCGGGAGTTCTTACAATGAGCAGTTCTTC.

The genes are TRBV7-8 and TRBJ1-1; 7 nucleotides agree with TRBD1. The CDR3 loop spans 16 amino acids. V trimming: 0 bases; J trimming: 0 bases; junction bases outside the gene matches: 4. Germline-derived CDR1 and CDR2 are SGHVS and FQNEAQ. The CDR3 region is CASSLAGTAMNTEAFF. CDR3 in DNA: TGTGCCAGCAGCTTAGCCGGGACAGCCATGAACACTGAAGCTTTCTTT.

The CDR3 nucleotides read TGTGCTAGTGGTTTGGTCGGGGGGAGCACAGATACGCAGTATTTT. Translating it yields CASGLVGGSTDTQYF. The gene calls are TRBV12-5 and TRBJ2-3; 7 nucleotides align to TRBD2. The CDR3 is made up of 15 amino acids. Germline V gene sequence: CDR1 LGHNT, CDR2 FRNRAP. Trimming removed 0 bases from V and 0 bases from J; junction bases left unmatched: 0.

The chain recombines TRBV27 with TRBJ1-1; no clear D. This CDR3 contains 14 residues. Germline CDR1 MNHEY, CDR2 SMNVEV (reference sequence). Between the trimmed V and J ends, which lost 1 base and 4 bases, there was a span of 10 bases. CDR3 nucleotides: TGTGCCAGCAGTTTATTCCGTAGCGGCACTGAAGCTTTCTTT. It translates to CASSLFRSGTEAFF.

The chain recombines TRBV5-4 with TRBJ1-2; TRBD1 matches 9 bases. Looked up from germline, CDR1 is SGHNT and CDR2 is YYREEE (reference sequence). The V segment lost 4 bases and the J segment 4 bases; nucleotides outside the gene matches: 5. The CDR3 length is 14 residues. CDR3 DNA sequence: TGTGCCAGCAGCACCGGACAGGGGATCTATGGCTACACCTTC. Translated: CASSTGQGIYGYTF.

The gene calls are TRBV7-3 and TRBJ2-2; 8 nucleotides match TRBD2. V dropped 5 bases and J dropped 4; count of bases not matched to a gene: 15. In germline, CDR1 is SGHTA, CDR2 FQGTGA. This CDR3 is 18 amino acids long. Here the CDR3 reads CASSLVGSGSGSTGELFF. The CDR3 DNA is TGTGCCAGCAGCCTGGTGGGCAGCGGGAGTGGGAGCACCGGGGAGCTGTTTTTT.

This chain connects TRBV5-8 to TRBJ2-1; D is possibly TRBD1 (5 bases). The CDR3 consists of 14 residues. Trimming stripped 1 base from V and 1 base from J, with 6 bases between. Germline V CDR1 and CDR2: SGHTS, YDEGEE. The CDR3 sequence is CASSLQGSYNEQFF. CDR3 DNA: TGTGCCAGCAGCTTGCAGGGATCCTACAATGAGCAGTTCTTC.

The V call is TRBV7-3, the J call TRBJ2-3; possibly TRBD1 or TRBD2 for D (5 bases each). Trimming cost V 5 bases and J 1 base, with 13 bases left between them. The CDR3 length is 15 residues. Per the germline V gene, CDR1 is SGHTA and CDR2 is FQGTGA. CDR3 sequence reads: CASSAGTRRTDTQYF. Written as DNA, the CDR3 is TGTGCCAGCAGCGCCGGGACCCGGCGCACAGATACGCAGTATTTT.

The DNA for the CDR3 is TGTGCCAGCAGTACTAGATGGCGGGACAGAGTTCGCTCCTACAATGAGCAGTTCTTC. It translates to CASSTRWRDRVRSYNEQFF. V usage is TRBV28 and J usage is TRBJ2-1, with D possibly being TRBD1 (7 bases). Germline V gene lookup returns CDR1 MDHEN and CDR2 SYDVKM. Trimming removed 5 bases at V and 0 bases at J, with 23 bases between. The CDR3 totals 19 residues. Drawing the rest from reference TRBV28 and TRBJ2-1, the complete variable domain is DVKVTQSSRYLVKRTGEKVFLECVQDMDHENMFWYRQDPGLGLRLIYFSYDVKMKEKGDIPEGYSVSREKKERFSLILESASTNQTSMYLCASSTRWRDRVRSYNEQFFGPGTRLTVL.

V is TRBV9 and J is TRBJ2-3, with a possible D match to TRBD2 (6 bases). Germline CDR1 reads SGDLS; CDR2 reads YYNGEE. CDR3 length: 15 amino acids. Trimming left V 0 bases short and J 6 bases short, with 14 bases between. The CDR3 DNA follows: TGTGCCAGCAGCGTAGGGATGACAAGCGGGGATACGCAGTATTTT. Translated: CASSVGMTSGDTQYF. The full variable domain, with the rest looked up from reference TRBV9 and TRBJ2-3, is DSGVTQTPKHLITATGQRVTLRCSPRSGDLSVYWYQQSLDQGLQFLIQYYNGEERAKGNILERFSAQQFPDLHSELNLSSLELGDSALYFCASSVGMTSGDTQYFGPGTRLTVL.

V gene TRBV9 combines with J gene TRBJ1-1; a weak D match, TRBD1 (6 bases). CDR1 and CDR2 (germline): SGDLS, YYNGEE. The CDR3 has 13 residues. V lost 0 bases and J lost 7, with 10 bases in between. The CDR3 DNA follows: TGTGCCAGCAGCGTAGCCGGACAGCATGAAGCTTTCTTT. This gives the protein CASSVAGQHEAFF.

The rearrangement joins TRBV7-9 to TRBJ1-3; D gene unclear. The CDR3 consists of 15 residues. Looked up from germline, CDR1 is SEHNR and CDR2 is FQNEAQ (reference sequence). The V and J ends lost 6 bases and 0 bases respectively, with 12 bases between them. The CDR3 region is CASSHSSSSGNTIYF. The CDR3 region has the DNA TGTGCCAGCAGTCACAGTTCGAGCTCTGGAAACACCATATATTTT.

This chain links TRBV15 with TRBJ2-3, with 7 bases that match TRBD2. The CDR3 runs to 14 residues. Trimming at V came to 5 bases and at J to 4 bases, leaving 6 bases not matched to a gene. The germline gives CDR1 LNHNV, CDR2 YYDKDF (reference sequence). This CDR3 reads CATSDTAGADTQYF. CDR3 in DNA: TGTGCCACCAGCGATACGGCGGGAGCAGATACGCAGTATTTT.

V is TRBV5-4 and J is TRBJ2-1; 11 bases map to TRBD2. Germline lookup yields CDR1 SGHNT and CDR2 YYREEE (reference sequence). CDR3 length: 14 residues. Unmatched junction bases numbered 7, after V lost 7 bases and J lost 7 bases. CDR3 DNA sequence: TGTGCCAGCGGGATAGCGGGAGGGCCGAATGAGCAGTTCTTC. This gives the protein CASGIAGGPNEQFF.

The genes are TRBV13 and TRBJ1-1; D ambiguous. Per the germline V gene, CDR1 is PRHDT and CDR2 is FYEKMQ (reference sequence). The length of the CDR3 is 14 residues. The V and J ends lost 4 bases and 3 bases respectively, with 12 bases between them. The CDR3 coding sequence is TGTGCCAGCAGCTCTGAAAGGGATGACACTGAAGCTTTCTTT. Residues: CASSSERDDTEAFF.

This clone showed up just once. CDR3 residues: CASSLEGSSYNEQFF. The DNA of the CDR3 is TGTGCCAGCAGCTTAGAAGGGAGCTCCTACAATGAGCAGTTCTTC. The J gene is TRBJ2-1, the V gene TRBV7-6; possibly TRBD2 for D (5 bases). V dropped 1 base and J dropped 0 bases, with 7 bases sitting between them. Germline loops: CDR1 SGHVS, CDR2 FNYEAQ. This CDR3 is built from 15 residues.

This chain connects TRBV29-1 to TRBJ2-3, with D perhaps matching TRBD2 (6 bases). This CDR3 contains 15 residues. Trimming left V 5 bases short and J 4 bases short, with 19 bases between. Germline CDR1 and CDR2: SQVTM and ANQGSEA. In DNA, the CDR3 is TGCAGCGTTTGGGCTAGCGCTTCCAGCGCAGATACGCAGTATTTT. Translation: CSVWASASSADTQYF.

V gene TRBV11-2 combines with J gene TRBJ2-7, with D perhaps matching TRBD1 (5 bases). CDR1 is SGHAT and CDR2 is FQNNGV in the germline V gene. Trimming removed 4 bases at V and 2 bases at J, with 12 bases between. This CDR3 region has 14 residues. Written as DNA, the CDR3 is TGTGCCAGCAGCTCCTCATGGGGCACCTACGAGCAGTACTTC. Translating gives CASSSSWGTYEQYF.

This clone was recorded only once. An end of the junction does not agree with germline; a read error may underlie this. This chain joins TRBV29-1 and TRBJ1-1, with unresolved D. CDR1 is SQVTM and CDR2 is ANQGSEA in the germline V gene. This CDR3 is 12 amino acids long. The CDR3 DNA sequence: TGCAGCATTGATGATCTGAACACTGAAGCTTTCTTT. Its protein is CSIDDLNTEAFF.